This section outlines one TCR beta chain sequence together with its context. Only in-frame clones appear in the TCRdb table, and some are missing; sequencing was by immunoSEQ multiplex PCR. The repertoire holds about 38,000 clones, with around four fifths as singletons. This sample was included in a study of blood T cell repertoires in COVID-19. Study-level background: The United States, Italy and Spain provided the acute and convalescent COVID-19 samples.

This CDR3 spans 17 amino acids. Germline V gene data show CDR1 as SGHTA and CDR2 as FQGTGA. The J segment lost 7 bases and the V segment lost 5 bases, leaving 9 bases of the junction unmatched. The chain carries TRBV7-3 and TRBJ2-1; TRBD2 matches 15 bases. This sequence was found in a man aged 55 to 70 with COVID-19, enrolled during active disease. The material sequenced was peripheral blood. In DNA, the CDR3 is TGTGCCAGCAGCCCGACGGGACTAGCGGGAGGTGGGAATGAGCAGTTCTTC. This codes for CASSPTGLAGGGNEQFF.